What follows describes a single T cell receptor beta chain. The antigen it recognizes is unknown. No base qualities exist here, and no much larger clone lies one base off it. These data belong to a study of cytomegalovirus exposure and HLA in healthy donors (dated by TCRdb to between 2016 and 2019). General notes on the study: A later analysis indicated that the 100 to 150 validation repertoires were generated on the platform also employed for the approximately 700 repertoires of the first cohort. The study aimed to test whether cataloging public T cell receptors could reveal signatures of past pathogen exposure. A separate validation cohort of more than 100 different subjects was used in addition to the 666-subject first cohort. To predict cytomegalovirus infection status, the study combined high-throughput TCR immunosequencing, statistical association of individual TCRs with disease status, and machine learning. Points the paper makes about the study in general: Most TCR sequences were seen in very few donors, while some public TCRs were found in many individuals. Cytomegalovirus status was reported to be diagnosed by the classifier with high specificity and sensitivity in both the original and validation cohorts. The study listed 164 TCR beta chains as associated with cytomegalovirus. A few of the identified cytomegalovirus-associated TCR beta chains were confirmed in vitro to be specific for cytomegalovirus antigens. In a later analysis, TCRs clustered in the first cohort were found to also tend to co-occur in the approximately 110 validation repertoires, with about 93% of cluster scores above 0. It was suggested by the authors that the approach could potentially be generalized to other disease states and immunological phenotypes. The validation cohort had no HLA typing available for a later analysis, so co-occurrence within that cohort was assessed over all 110 or so repertoires.

Donors formed part of the validation cohort, which comprised 120 subjects and was distinct from the first cohort of roughly 600 subjects. The germline V gene encodes CDR1 SGHRS and CDR2 YFSETQ. Trimming costs V 0 bases and J 0 bases, and their ends lie 8 bases apart. The CDR3 spans 15 residues, from the cysteine through the phenylalanine. The kept DNA is CDR3 alone, 45 bases in frame from the first base. Library prep was done by the immunoSEQ multiplex PCR assay. The paper's data handling went like this. A statistical classification framework was developed to diagnose cytomegalovirus status using the catalog of TCR beta chain sequences. TCRdb provides this immuneACCESS table in a form limited to in-frame rearrangements. Some clones are lacking; in checked studies, under half of them reflect an unresolved V gene, and why the rest are absent is not known. V, J and clone size derive from that table, while D and trimming were established from the DNA sequence. A total of some 350,000 clones appear in this sample, roughly 87% of them only once. The ten most abundant clones make up 1% to 1.5% of the sample.

Here the chain combines TRBV5-1 and TRBJ2-3; the D gene cannot be named for sure. This receptor was taken from a woman in her twenties or thirties in good health and CMV-seropositive. Sequenced sample: PBMCs. The CDR3: CASSLAGDSTDTQYF. The nucleotide sequence reads TGCGCCAGCAGCTTGGCCGGAGACAGCACAGATACGCAGTATTTT.